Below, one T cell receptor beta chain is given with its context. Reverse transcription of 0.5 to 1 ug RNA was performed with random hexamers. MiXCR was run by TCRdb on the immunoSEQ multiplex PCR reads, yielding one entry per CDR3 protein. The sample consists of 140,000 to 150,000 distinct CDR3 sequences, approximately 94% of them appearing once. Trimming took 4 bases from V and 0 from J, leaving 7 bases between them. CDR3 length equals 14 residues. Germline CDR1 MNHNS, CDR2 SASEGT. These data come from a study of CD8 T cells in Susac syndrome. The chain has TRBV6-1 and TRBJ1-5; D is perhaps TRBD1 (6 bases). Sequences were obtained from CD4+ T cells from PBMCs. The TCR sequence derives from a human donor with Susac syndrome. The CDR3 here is CASSAGVSNQPQHF. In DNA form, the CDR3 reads TGTGCCAGCAGTGCAGGGGTTAGCAATCAGCCCCAGCATTTT.